The source of this T cell receptor (beta chain) is a study of blood T cell repertoires in COVID-19. Under the authors' procedure: Amplification from reference gene primers served as the basis for estimated nucleated cell counts. Sequencing used immunoSEQ multiplex PCR; TCRdb keeps in-frame clones, though not all of them. D and trimming come from the DNA, and the V and J calls and clone size come from that table. The sample has just over 95,000 clones, approximately 80% seen once; the top ten hold around 4.1%. This CDR3 is built from 15 residues. Looked up from germline, CDR1 is LNHDA and CDR2 is SQIVND (reference sequence). J was trimmed by 8 bases and V by 11 bases; bases with no gene match: 17.

The TCR was taken from a man aged 55 to 70 with acute or convalescent COVID-19. Sequenced sample: peripheral blood. The genes are TRBV19 and TRBJ2-3; 9 nucleotides match TRBD1. The CDR3 loop reads CASKSGTGIWVTQYF. DNA of the CDR3: TGTGCCTCAAAATCCGGGACAGGGATATGGGTTACGCAGTATTTT.